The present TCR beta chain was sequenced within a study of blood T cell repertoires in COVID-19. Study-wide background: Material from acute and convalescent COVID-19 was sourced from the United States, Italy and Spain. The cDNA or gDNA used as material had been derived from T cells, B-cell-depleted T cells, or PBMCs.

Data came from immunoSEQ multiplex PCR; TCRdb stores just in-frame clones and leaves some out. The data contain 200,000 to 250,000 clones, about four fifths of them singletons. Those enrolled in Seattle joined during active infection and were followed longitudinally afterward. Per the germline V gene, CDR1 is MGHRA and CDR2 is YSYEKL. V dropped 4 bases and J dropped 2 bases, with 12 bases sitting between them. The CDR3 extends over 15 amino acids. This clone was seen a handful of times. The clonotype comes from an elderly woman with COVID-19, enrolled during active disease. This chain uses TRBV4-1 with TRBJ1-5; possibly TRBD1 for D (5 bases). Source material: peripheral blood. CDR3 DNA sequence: TGCGCCAGCAGCCTGCGGGACGTGGGCAATCAGCCCCAGCATTTT. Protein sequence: CASSLRDVGNQPQHF.